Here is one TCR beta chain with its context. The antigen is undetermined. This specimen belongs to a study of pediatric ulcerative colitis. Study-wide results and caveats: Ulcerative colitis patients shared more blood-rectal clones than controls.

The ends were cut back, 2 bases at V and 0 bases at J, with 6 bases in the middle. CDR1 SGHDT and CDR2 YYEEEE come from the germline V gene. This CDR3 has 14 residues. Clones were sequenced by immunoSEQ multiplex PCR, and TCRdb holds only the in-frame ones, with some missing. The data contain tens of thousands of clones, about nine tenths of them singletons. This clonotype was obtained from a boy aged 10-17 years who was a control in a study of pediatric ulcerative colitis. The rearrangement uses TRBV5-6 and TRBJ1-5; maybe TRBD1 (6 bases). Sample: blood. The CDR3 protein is CASSLQGSNQPQHF. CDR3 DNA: TGTGCCAGCAGCTTACAGGGTAGCAATCAGCCCCAGCATTTT.